The rows below give T cell receptor beta chains drawn from one sample of a study of T cells in Graves' hyperthyroidism and ophthalmopathy. TCRdb processed the multiplex PCR reads anew with MiXCR; each CDR3 protein has one entry. The sample includes 550,000 to 800,000 distinct CDR3 sequences, about 17% of them seen just once. Material for sequencing was blood. The receptors come from a man between 18 and 35 years old with Graves' hyperthyroidism. Each CDR3 is given with its conserved first and last residue. Fields, in order: D gene, clone size, V gene, J gene, CDR3 protein, CDR3 DNA. A D gene is named only where the DNA matches it firmly. Part of the rows lack a size; the others show once, few, many or a class for expanded clones.

D gene: TRBD2; clone size: -; V gene: TRBV30; J gene: TRBJ2-7; CDR3 protein: CAWTVGEREIYEQYF; CDR3 DNA: TGTGCCTGGACGGTGGGCGAGCGGGAGATTTACGAGCAGTACTTC
D gene: TRBD2; clone size: -; V gene: TRBV20-1; J gene: TRBJ2-7; CDR3 protein: CSARGLAGLTYEQYF; CDR3 DNA: TGCAGTGCTAGAGGCTTAGCGGGATTAACCTACGAGCAGTACTTC
D gene: -; clone size: -; V gene: TRBV11-2; J gene: TRBJ2-5; CDR3 protein: CASSLGLNLALKRSKEYF; CDR3 DNA: TGTGCCAGCAGCTTAGGGTTAAATCTCGCTCTAAAGAGATCGAAAGAGTACTTC
D gene: TRBD2; clone size: -; V gene: TRBV28; J gene: TRBJ2-1; CDR3 protein: CAIRTGGPSNEQFF; CDR3 DNA: TGTGCCATTAGAACGGGAGGGCCGAGCAATGAGCAGTTCTTC
D gene: -; clone size: -; V gene: TRBV19; J gene: TRBJ1-2; CDR3 protein: CASSMSRALGGYTF; CDR3 DNA: TGTGCCAGTAGTATGTCCAGGGCCTTAGGTGGCTACACCTTC
D gene: -; clone size: -; V gene: TRBV10-1; J gene: TRBJ2-5; CDR3 protein: CASSDMKGGRETQYF; CDR3 DNA: TGCGCCAGCAGTGATATGAAGGGGGGCAGGGAGACCCAGTACTTC
D gene: TRBD2; clone size: many; V gene: TRBV12-3/TRBV12-4; J gene: TRBJ2-1; CDR3 protein: CASTFFREGVNEQFF; CDR3 DNA: TGTGCCAGCACCTTCTTTCGGGAGGGCGTGAATGAGCAGTTCTTC
D gene: TRBD1; clone size: many; V gene: TRBV28; J gene: TRBJ2-7; CDR3 protein: CASSPPGQGRGEQYF; CDR3 DNA: TGTGCCAGCAGTCCCCCGGGACAGGGGAGAGGAGAGCAGTACTTC
D gene: -; clone size: many; V gene: TRBV6-2/TRBV6-3; J gene: TRBJ2-7; CDR3 protein: CASSNGLEEHYEQYF; CDR3 DNA: TGTGCCAGCAGTAACGGACTCGAGGAGCACTACGAGCAGTACTTC
D gene: -; clone size: few; V gene: TRBV6-2/TRBV6-3; J gene: TRBJ2-4; CDR3 protein: CASSSSPNIQYF; CDR3 DNA: TGTGCCAGCAGTTCCAGCCCAAACATTCAGTACTTC
D gene: -; clone size: many; V gene: TRBV2; J gene: TRBJ1-5; CDR3 protein: CASSAGRVDQPQHF; CDR3 DNA: TGTGCCAGCAGTGCCGGGCGGGTTGATCAGCCCCAGCATTTT
D gene: -; clone size: -; V gene: TRBV28; J gene: TRBJ1-2; CDR3 protein: CASSGIDRTINYGYTF; CDR3 DNA: TGTGCCAGCAGCGGAATAGACAGGACGATAAACTATGGCTACACCTTC
D gene: -; clone size: many; V gene: TRBV30; J gene: TRBJ2-7; CDR3 protein: CAWSVWENSYEQYF; CDR3 DNA: TGTGCCTGGAGTGTATGGGAGAATAGCTACGAGCAGTACTTC
D gene: -; clone size: many; V gene: TRBV28; J gene: TRBJ2-2; CDR3 protein: CASSLPHGLNTGELFF; CDR3 DNA: TGTGCCAGCAGTTTACCCCACGGCCTGAACACCGGGGAGCTGTTTTTT
D gene: -; clone size: many; V gene: TRBV28; J gene: TRBJ1-2; CDR3 protein: CASSLPTEPYGYTF; CDR3 DNA: TGTGCCAGCAGTTTGCCGACAGAGCCCTATGGCTACACCTTC
D gene: TRBD1; clone size: -; V gene: TRBV6-1; J gene: TRBJ2-7; CDR3 protein: CASTPWGQGTYEQYF; CDR3 DNA: TGTGCCAGCACTCCGTGGGGACAGGGGACCTACGAGCAGTACTTC
D gene: -; clone size: -; V gene: TRBV20-1; J gene: TRBJ2-7; CDR3 protein: CSARDRALPQYF; CDR3 DNA: TGCAGTGCTAGAGATCGTGCGCTACCGCAGTACTTC
D gene: -; clone size: many; V gene: TRBV12-3/TRBV12-4; J gene: TRBJ2-4; CDR3 protein: CASSGGKNIQYF; CDR3 DNA: TGTGCCAGCAGTGGGGGTAAAAACATTCAGTACTTC
D gene: TRBD2; clone size: many; V gene: TRBV19; J gene: TRBJ2-1; CDR3 protein: CASSIGPRGPGLAVSYNEQFF; CDR3 DNA: TGTGCCAGTAGTATAGGCCCCCGAGGTCCGGGACTAGCGGTCTCCTACAATGAGCAGTTCTTC
D gene: TRBD2; clone size: few; V gene: TRBV5-1; J gene: TRBJ2-2; CDR3 protein: CASSLGTSDTGELFF; CDR3 DNA: TGCGCCAGCAGCTTGGGGACTAGCGACACCGGGGAGCTGTTTTTT
D gene: TRBD2; clone size: few; V gene: TRBV5-8; J gene: TRBJ2-7; CDR3 protein: CASTLSGGSYEQYF; CDR3 DNA: TGTGCCAGCACTCTTAGCGGGGGTTCCTACGAGCAGTACTTC
D gene: TRBD1; clone size: few; V gene: TRBV7-2; J gene: TRBJ2-7; CDR3 protein: CASSLGVAGGYYEQYF; CDR3 DNA: TGTGCCAGCAGCCTAGGTGTGGCAGGGGGCTACTACGAGCAGTACTTC
D gene: -; clone size: few; V gene: TRBV30; J gene: TRBJ2-7; CDR3 protein: CAWKAQGNYEQYF; CDR3 DNA: TGTGCCTGGAAGGCTCAGGGGAACTACGAGCAGTACTTC
D gene: -; clone size: many; V gene: TRBV2; J gene: TRBJ1-4; CDR3 protein: CASSEALTVYEKLFF; CDR3 DNA: TGTGCCAGCAGTGAAGCGTTGACCGTATATGAAAAACTGTTTTTT
D gene: TRBD2; clone size: many; V gene: TRBV20-1; J gene: TRBJ2-5; CDR3 protein: CSASRLAGGPWETQYF; CDR3 DNA: TGCAGTGCTTCCAGACTAGCGGGAGGGCCGTGGGAGACCCAGTACTTC
D gene: -; clone size: many; V gene: TRBV27; J gene: TRBJ1-2; CDR3 protein: CASSLMTGSNYGYTF; CDR3 DNA: TGTGCCAGCAGTTTAATGACAGGTTCTAACTATGGCTACACCTTC
D gene: TRBD1; clone size: few; V gene: TRBV3-1; J gene: TRBJ2-1; CDR3 protein: CASSQPGQGFSEQFF; CDR3 DNA: TGTGCCAGCAGCCAACCGGGACAGGGTTTCAGTGAGCAGTTCTTC
D gene: -; clone size: many; V gene: TRBV12-3/TRBV12-4; J gene: TRBJ2-4; CDR3 protein: CASSPTGLAKNIQYF; CDR3 DNA: TGTGCCAGCAGTCCAACGGGACTAGCCAAAAACATTCAGTACTTC
D gene: -; clone size: many; V gene: TRBV28; J gene: TRBJ2-1; CDR3 protein: CASRGKGSSYNEQFF; CDR3 DNA: TGTGCCAGCCGCGGGAAGGGTAGCTCCTACAATGAGCAGTTCTTC
D gene: -; clone size: few; V gene: TRBV20-1; J gene: TRBJ2-7; CDR3 protein: CSAILLISSYEQYF; CDR3 DNA: TGCAGTGCCATCTTACTCATTAGCTCCTACGAGCAGTACTTC
D gene: TRBD2; clone size: few; V gene: TRBV25-1; J gene: TRBJ2-1; CDR3 protein: CASSGLGLARNNEQFF; CDR3 DNA: TGTGCCAGCAGTGGATTGGGACTAGCGCGGAACAATGAGCAGTTCTTC
D gene: -; clone size: many; V gene: TRBV7-9; J gene: TRBJ1-2; CDR3 protein: CASSLLGGNRGYTF; CDR3 DNA: TGTGCCAGCAGCTTGCTTGGGGGGAACCGCGGCTACACCTTC
D gene: -; clone size: -; V gene: TRBV4-3; J gene: TRBJ1-3; CDR3 protein: CASSQRGMGTSGNTIYF; CDR3 DNA: TGCGCCAGCAGCCAAAGAGGGATGGGGACCTCTGGAAACACCATATATTTT
D gene: TRBD1; clone size: few; V gene: TRBV6-1; J gene: TRBJ2-1; CDR3 protein: CASRWGTASSYNEQFF; CDR3 DNA: TGTGCCAGCAGATGGGGGACAGCGAGCTCCTACAATGAGCAGTTCTTC
D gene: TRBD1; clone size: -; V gene: TRBV5-4; J gene: TRBJ1-1; CDR3 protein: CASSLRDSLTEAFF; CDR3 DNA: TGTGCCAGCAGCTTGAGGGACAGCTTGACTGAAGCTTTCTTT
D gene: TRBD1; clone size: many; V gene: TRBV2; J gene: TRBJ2-5; CDR3 protein: CASSAGTEGSYQETQYF; CDR3 DNA: TGTGCCAGCAGTGCTGGGACAGAGGGGTCGTACCAAGAGACCCAGTACTTC
D gene: -; clone size: many; V gene: TRBV28; J gene: TRBJ2-1; CDR3 protein: CASTTYNEQFF; CDR3 DNA: TGTGCCAGCACCACTTACAATGAGCAGTTCTTC
D gene: -; clone size: -; V gene: TRBV4-1; J gene: TRBJ2-2; CDR3 protein: CASSQVGGELFF; CDR3 DNA: TGCGCCAGCAGCCAGGTTGGCGGGGAGCTGTTTTTT
D gene: TRBD1; clone size: -; V gene: TRBV12-3/TRBV12-4; J gene: TRBJ1-2; CDR3 protein: CASRGQGIDGYTF; CDR3 DNA: TGTGCCAGCAGAGGACAGGGGATCGATGGCTACACCTTC
D gene: -; clone size: many; V gene: TRBV28; J gene: TRBJ2-7; CDR3 protein: CASSLRQGLSSYEQYF; CDR3 DNA: TGTGCCAGCAGTTTAAGGCAGGGATTAAGCTCCTACGAGCAGTACTTC
D gene: -; clone size: many; V gene: TRBV20-1; J gene: TRBJ2-1; CDR3 protein: CSARDSRHEQFF; CDR3 DNA: TGCAGTGCTAGAGATTCCCGGCATGAGCAGTTCTTC
D gene: TRBD2; clone size: -; V gene: TRBV19; J gene: TRBJ2-7; CDR3 protein: CASRPGLAGDEEQYF; CDR3 DNA: TGTGCCAGTAGACCGGGACTAGCGGGAGATGAGGAGCAGTACTTC
D gene: -; clone size: -; V gene: TRBV10-3; J gene: TRBJ2-1; CDR3 protein: CAIGMQSYNEQFF; CDR3 DNA: TGTGCCATCGGCATGCAGTCCTACAATGAGCAGTTCTTC
D gene: -; clone size: many; V gene: TRBV30; J gene: TRBJ2-1; CDR3 protein: CAWGRSRNEQFF; CDR3 DNA: TGTGCCTGGGGGAGGTCCCGCAATGAGCAGTTCTTC
D gene: -; clone size: many; V gene: TRBV28; J gene: TRBJ2-7; CDR3 protein: CASSLQGDEFYEQYF; CDR3 DNA: TGTGCCAGCAGTTTACAAGGGGATGAGTTCTACGAGCAGTACTTC
D gene: TRBD1; clone size: many; V gene: TRBV6-6; J gene: TRBJ2-7; CDR3 protein: CASSYDPGGPYEQYF; CDR3 DNA: TGTGCCAGCAGTTACGACCCAGGGGGCCCCTACGAGCAGTACTTC
D gene: TRBD1; clone size: few; V gene: TRBV27; J gene: TRBJ2-2; CDR3 protein: CASSFAGGIGTGELFF; CDR3 DNA: TGTGCCAGCAGTTTCGCAGGGGGCATAGGCACCGGGGAGCTGTTTTTT
D gene: TRBD2; clone size: -; V gene: TRBV27; J gene: TRBJ2-1; CDR3 protein: CASSLFGREGYNEQFF; CDR3 DNA: TGTGCCAGCAGTTTATTTGGGCGGGAGGGGTACAATGAGCAGTTCTTC
D gene: TRBD2; clone size: many; V gene: TRBV2; J gene: TRBJ2-5; CDR3 protein: CASSVSGLASETQYF; CDR3 DNA: TGTGCCAGCAGTGTCTCTGGACTAGCAAGTGAGACCCAGTACTTC
D gene: -; clone size: few; V gene: TRBV20-1; J gene: TRBJ2-1; CDR3 protein: CSASLAAGYNEQFF; CDR3 DNA: TGCAGTGCTAGTTTGGCAGCCGGTTACAATGAGCAGTTCTTC
D gene: TRBD1; clone size: -; V gene: TRBV7-8; J gene: TRBJ2-1; CDR3 protein: CASSSARQGAENNEQFF; CDR3 DNA: TGTGCCAGCAGCTCAGCGCGGCAGGGGGCGGAAAACAATGAGCAGTTCTTC
D gene: -; clone size: -; V gene: TRBV5-1; J gene: TRBJ2-5; CDR3 protein: CASRQRPSETQYF; CDR3 DNA: TGCGCCAGCAGACAGAGACCGTCAGAGACCCAGTACTTC
D gene: -; clone size: few; V gene: TRBV19; J gene: TRBJ2-4; CDR3 protein: CASSTGVKNIQYF; CDR3 DNA: TGTGCCAGTAGTACGGGAGTTAAAAACATTCAGTACTTC
D gene: -; clone size: few; V gene: TRBV24-1; J gene: TRBJ2-7; CDR3 protein: CATSILRGGYEQYF; CDR3 DNA: TGTGCCACCAGTATCCTGAGGGGTGGCTACGAGCAGTACTTC
D gene: -; clone size: many; V gene: TRBV28; J gene: TRBJ1-4; CDR3 protein: CASVGVAAGSNEKLFF; CDR3 DNA: TGTGCCAGCGTAGGGGTTGCCGCCGGCTCTAATGAAAAACTGTTTTTT
D gene: -; clone size: few; V gene: TRBV7-6; J gene: TRBJ1-6; CDR3 protein: CASSLAVAGNSPLHF; CDR3 DNA: TGTGCCAGCAGCTTAGCGGTGGCGGGGAATTCACCCCTCCACTTT
D gene: -; clone size: -; V gene: TRBV6-1; J gene: TRBJ1-2; CDR3 protein: CASSELGSNYGYTF; CDR3 DNA: TGTGCCAGCAGTGAACTAGGCAGTAACTATGGCTACACCTTC